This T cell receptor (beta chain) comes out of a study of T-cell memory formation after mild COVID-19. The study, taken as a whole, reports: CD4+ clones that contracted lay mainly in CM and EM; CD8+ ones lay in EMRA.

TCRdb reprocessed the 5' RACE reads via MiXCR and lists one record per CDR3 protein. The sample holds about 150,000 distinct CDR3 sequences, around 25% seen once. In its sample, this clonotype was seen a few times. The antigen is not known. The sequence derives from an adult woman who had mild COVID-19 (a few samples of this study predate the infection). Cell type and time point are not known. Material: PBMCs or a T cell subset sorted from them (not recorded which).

This CDR3 reads CASRAEAGGLGDTQYF. The DNA of the CDR3 is TGTGCCAGCAGGGCAGAAGCGGGGGGGCTCGGAGATACGCAGTATTTT. The V call is TRBV7-8, the J call TRBJ2-3; 10 positions agree with TRBD2. V was clipped by 6 bases and J by 5 bases; unmatched bases: 11. The CDR3 consists of 16 residues. CDR1 SGHVS and CDR2 FQNEAQ come from the germline V gene.